The 9 T cell receptor beta chains below were found in one sample sequenced in a study of blood T cell repertoires in COVID-19. Libraries were prepared by immunoSEQ multiplex PCR; TCRdb keeps only in-frame clonotypes and omits some of them. The sample yields a few hundred thousand clones, 89% seen once. The specimen sequenced was peripheral blood. The receptors were gathered from a man aged 50-59 years with acute or convalescent COVID-19.

The chain has TRBV2 and TRBJ1-3; 8 bases fit TRBD1. V shed 6 bases and J 0 bases; nucleotides not matched to a gene: 7. Germline assignment: CDR1 SNHLY and CDR2 FYNNEI. CDR3 length: 16 amino acids. The CDR3 region has the DNA TGTGCCAGCAGGACGGGACAGGCTACCTCTGGAAACACCATATATTTT. This sequence encodes CASRTGQATSGNTIYF.

This clone was recorded only once. CDR3 nucleotide sequence: TGCGCCAGCAGTCAGGGGGCAATCGGAAACACCATATATTTT. Translated, it gives CASSQGAIGNTIYF. This chain links TRBV5-1 with TRBJ1-3, with 8 bases aligning to TRBD1. The germline V gene encodes CDR1 SGHRS and CDR2 YFSETQ. The length of the CDR3 is 14 residues. J lost 4 bases, V lost 5 bases, and 5 bases had no gene match.

This sequence joins TRBV10-2 and TRBJ2-1; 8 nucleotides line up with TRBD2. Unmatched junction bases numbered 4, after V lost 8 bases and J lost 4 bases. This CDR3 contains 13 residues. Looked up from germline, CDR1 is WSHSY and CDR2 is SAAADI. Here the CDR3 DNA reads TGCGCCAGCTGCCCGGGGGGGTACAATGAGCAGTTCTTC. The encoded protein is CASCPGGYNEQFF.

The table lists this clone with a few counts. The V call is TRBV7-3, the J call TRBJ1-6; D perhaps matches TRBD1 (6 bases). The germline V and J ends were trimmed by 0 bases and 8 bases, with 11 bases remaining between them. Germline V lookup: CDR1 SGHTA, CDR2 FQGTGA. CDR3 size: 15 residues. CDR3: CASSLTGTNYSPLHF. CDR3 nucleotide sequence: TGTGCCAGCAGCTTAACCGGGACAAATTATTCACCCCTCCACTTT.

CDR3 sequence: CASSLGLGGLITTDTQYF. The CDR3 DNA follows: TGCGCCAGCAGCCTGGGACTAGGAGGCCTAATCACCACAGATACGCAGTATTTT. V is TRBV5-1 and J is TRBJ2-3; 8 nucleotides line up with TRBD2. This CDR3 contains 18 residues. The J segment lost 2 bases and the V segment lost 4 bases, leaving 15 bases of the junction unmatched. CDR1 is SGHRS and CDR2 is YFSETQ in the germline V gene.

This clone was recorded only once. The rearrangement links TRBV11-2 to TRBJ2-1; 8 positions match TRBD1. J was trimmed by 6 bases and V by 4 bases; bases with no gene match: 11. Germline CDR1 and CDR2: SGHAT and FQNNGV. The CDR3 contains 16 residues. CDR3 in amino acids: CASSSIRTGPVNEQFF. The CDR3 nucleotides read TGTGCCAGCAGCTCGATCCGGACAGGGCCGGTCAATGAGCAGTTCTTC. Supplemented by reference TRBV11-2 and TRBJ2-1, the full variable domain reads EAGVAQSPRYKIIEKRQSVAFWCNPISGHATLYWYQQILGQGPKLLIQFQNNGVVDDSQLPKDRFSAERLKGVDSTLKIQPAKLEDSAVYLCASSSIRTGPVNEQFFGPGTRLTVL.

This chain connects TRBV18 to TRBJ2-1, with a weak D call TRBD2 (5 bases). The V end lost 5 bases, the J end lost 7 bases, and 6 bases lay between the germline ends. Germline assignment: CDR1 KGHSH and CDR2 LQKENI. The CDR3 runs to 11 residues. The CDR3 nucleotides are TGTGCCAGCTCAACTAGGAATGAGCAGTTCTTC. Protein: CASSTRNEQFF.

The chain has TRBV5-1 and TRBJ1-2; tentatively, D is TRBD1 (6 bases). With 5 bases removed from V and 1 base from J, the gap between germline ends came to 9 bases. This CDR3 region has 13 residues. CDR1 is SGHRS, CDR2 YFSETQ, per germline. CDR3 loop: CASRSDSNYGYTF. The CDR3 bases are TGCGCCAGCAGATCGGACAGTAACTATGGCTACACCTTC.

The chain uses TRBV5-1 and TRBJ1-1; TRBD1 matches 9 bases. Trimming took 4 bases from V and 0 from J; bases not matched to a gene: 7. CDR3 length: 16 amino acids. The germline V gene encodes CDR1 SGHRS and CDR2 YFSETQ. CDR3 coding DNA: TGCGCCAGCAGCCGGACAGGGGCTTCGATGAACACTGAAGCTTTCTTT. It yields the protein CASSRTGASMNTEAFF.